The 3 T cell receptor beta chains reported below all come from one sample, sequenced in a study of blood T cell repertoires in COVID-19. The repertoire was sequenced with immunoSEQ multiplex PCR; TCRdb's copy has only in-frame clones and lacks some. This sample has roughly 87,000 clones, with approximately 85% found just once. The source material was peripheral blood. These receptors were obtained from a human donor in a cohort sampled during active COVID-19.

V and J are TRBV12-5 and TRBJ1-4, with a weak D call TRBD1 (6 bases). Trimming removed 3 bases at V and 6 bases at J, with 11 bases between. This CDR3 is built from 14 residues. Looked up from germline, CDR1 is LGHNT and CDR2 is FRNRAP. The CDR3 loop is CASGLSGGYEKLFF. CDR3 coding DNA: TGTGCTAGTGGTTTATCGGGGGGCTATGAAAAACTGTTTTTT.

The V and J genes are TRBV10-3 and TRBJ2-7; 8 positions agree with TRBD2. V shed 6 bases and J 2 bases; nucleotides not matched to a gene: 9. Per germline, CDR1 ENHRY and CDR2 SYGVKD. This CDR3 spans 15 amino acids. The CDR3 reads CAIRARGRGAYEQYF. The CDR3 DNA follows: TGTGCCATCAGGGCCCGGGGGCGGGGGGCCTACGAGCAGTACTTC.

The chain joins TRBV6-4 to TRBJ2-1, with D possibly TRBD2 on 7 matching bases. Trimming shortened V by 2 bases and J by 7 bases, and 12 bases separated the two germline ends. CDR1 and CDR2 (germline): MRHNA, SNTAGT. The CDR3 is made up of 14 amino acids. CDR3 coding DNA: TGTGCCAGCAGTGACGGGGAGGGGGGGAATGAGCAGTTCTTC. This sequence encodes CASSDGEGGNEQFF.